The 10 T cell receptor beta chains reported below all come from one sample, sequenced in a study of blood T cells in healthy people across ages (dated by TCRdb to about 2015). Library preparation used 5' RACE. A second PCR of roughly 6 to 11 cycles was run with a J-beta primer mix and a sample-barcoded 5' primer. The raw public reads went through TCRdb reprocessing: fastp at Q25, MiXCR clone calling, in-frame beta chains kept. Under each unique CDR3 protein, matching rows form one entry showing the most common genes and DNA. The sample data list over 1,500,000 distinct CDR3 sequences, and about 39% of these were observed just once. The top ten clones comprise about 21% of the sample. The specimen was blood. These receptors came from a human donor in good health.

About this clonotype: This clone may be a read error of a much larger clone one base away. The V and J genes are TRBV2 and TRBJ2-3; no clear D. Trimming stripped 3 bases from V and 4 bases from J, with 5 bases between. The CDR3 is made up of 12 amino acids. Germline V gives CDR1 SNHLY, CDR2 FYNNEI. The DNA of the CDR3 is TGTGCCAGCAGTGACTGGGCAGATACGCAGTATTTT. Its protein product is CASSDWADTQYF.

This clonotype was seen ten or more times. V and J are TRBV20-1 and TRBJ2-1; D may be TRBD2 (5 bases). This CDR3 has 13 residues. V was pared by 3 bases and J by 0 bases, with 6 bases between. The germline gives CDR1 DFQATT, CDR2 SNEGSKA (reference sequence). The CDR3 protein is CSASGVSYNEQFF. CDR3 bases: TGCAGTGCTAGCGGGGTCTCCTACAATGAGCAGTTCTTC.

This chain connects TRBV20-1 to TRBJ2-5; D unclear. Germline lookup yields CDR1 DFQATT and CDR2 SNEGSKA (reference sequence). This CDR3 spans 11 amino acids. V lost 0 bases, J lost 5 bases, and 4 bases lay in between. CDR3 loop: CSAREFETQYF. The CDR3 DNA reads as TGCAGTGCTAGAGAGTTTGAGACCCAGTACTTC.

This clonotype has more than one count but fewer than ten. In DNA form, the CDR3 reads TGTGCCAGCAGCCGCGGGACAGGGGGCCCATCCTATGGCTACACCTTC. Protein sequence: CASSRGTGGPSYGYTF. The genes are TRBV6-5 and TRBJ1-2; 12 bases fit TRBD1. The CDR3 runs to 16 residues. V was pared by 6 bases and J by 4 bases, with 9 bases of the junction left unmatched. Germline V CDR1 and CDR2: MNHEY, SVGAGI.

This clonotype was recorded at least ten times. The rearrangement links TRBV5-1 to TRBJ2-3; 8 bases line up with TRBD2. The CDR3 sequence is 15 residues long. Unmatched junction bases numbered 8, after V lost 5 bases and J lost 3 bases. Germline-derived CDR1 and CDR2 are SGHRS and YFSETQ. CDR3 loop: CASSPSGGPTDTQYF. The CDR3 DNA reads TGCGCCAGCAGTCCCAGCGGGGGACCTACAGATACGCAGTATTTT.

Concerning this clonotype itself: A read error may produce the germline difference seen at one junction end. The J gene is TRBJ2-2, the V gene TRBV6-2 or TRBV6-3, with TRBD2 matching 10 bases. CDR3 size: 16 residues. Germline CDR1 is MNHEY and CDR2 is SVGEGT. This chain's CDR3 is CASRGSGGRNSGELFF. CDR3 nucleotides: TGTGCCAGCAGAGGTAGCGGGGGGCGGAACAGCGGGGAGCTGTTTTTT.

A word on this clonotype: With a much larger clone just one base away, this may be a read error. The V gene is TRBV4-3, the J gene TRBJ2-1, with a tentative D call TRBD1 (5 bases). From germline, CDR1 is LGHNA and CDR2 YSLEER. This CDR3 spans 16 amino acids. In DNA, the CDR3 is TGCGCCGGCAGCCACATGGGGCCGGATTCCGTGAATGAGCAGTTCTTC. Its protein is CAGSHMGPDSVNEQFF.

J is TRBJ1-1 and V is TRBV7-2; D unresolved. This CDR3 is built from 13 residues. Trimming left V 5 bases short and J 0 bases short, with 7 bases between. Germline CDR1 and CDR2: SGHTA and FQGNSA. The CDR3 DNA reads TGTGCCAGCAGCCCCCATATGAACACTGAAGCTTTCTTT. Protein sequence: CASSPHMNTEAFF. The full variable domain, with the rest looked up from reference TRBV7-2 and TRBJ1-1, is GAGVSQSPSNKVTEKGKDVELRCDPISGHTALYWYRQSLGQGLEFLIYFQGNSAPDKSGLPSDRFSAERTGGSVSTLTIQRTQQEDSAVYLCASSPHMNTEAFFGQGTRLTVV.

This clonotype was observed a few times. The chain uses TRBV10-3 and TRBJ1-6; D uncertain. Trimming left V 2 bases short and J 14 bases short, with 7 bases between. The germline V gene encodes CDR1 ENHRY and CDR2 SYGVKD. CDR3 length: 11 amino acids. The CDR3 region is CAISEGGTLHF. Written as DNA, the CDR3 is TGTGCCATCAGTGAGGGTGGGACCCTCCACTTT.

A note on this clonotype: One end of the junction fails to match germline, which may point to a read error. J is TRBJ1-1 and V is TRBV20-1; no clear D gene. Per germline, CDR1 DFQATT and CDR2 SNEGSKA (reference sequence). The CDR3 runs 14 residues. The CDR3 DNA sequence: TGTAGTGCTAGAGACGGAGCCCTGAACACTGAAGTTTTCTTT. Translating it yields CSARDGALNTEVFF.